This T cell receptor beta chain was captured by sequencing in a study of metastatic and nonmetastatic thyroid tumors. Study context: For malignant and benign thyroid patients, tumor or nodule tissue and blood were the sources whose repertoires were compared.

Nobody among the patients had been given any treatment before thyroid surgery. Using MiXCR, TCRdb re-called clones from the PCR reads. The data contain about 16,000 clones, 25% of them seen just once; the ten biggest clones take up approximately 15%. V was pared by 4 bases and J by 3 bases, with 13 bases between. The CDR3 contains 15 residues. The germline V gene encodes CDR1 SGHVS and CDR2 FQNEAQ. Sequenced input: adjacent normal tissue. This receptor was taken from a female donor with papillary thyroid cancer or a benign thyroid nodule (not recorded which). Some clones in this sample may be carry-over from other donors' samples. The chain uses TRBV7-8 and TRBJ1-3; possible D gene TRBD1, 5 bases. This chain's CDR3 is CASSWGSGIGNTIYF. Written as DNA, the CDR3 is TGTGCCAGCAGCTGGGGGTCGGGGATTGGAAACACCATATATTTT.